These 13 T cell receptor beta chains were all obtained from the same sample, sequenced in a study of graft-versus-host responses after intestinal transplantation. Sequenced by immunoSEQ multiplex PCR; TCRdb stores in-frame clones only, minus some. Among fewer than 25,000 clones listed, approximately 85% were seen once. Sample: PBMCs, taken 463 days after intestinal transplant. The source is a human patient who received an intestinal transplant, so some T cells may come from the graft donor.

The rearrangement uses TRBV7-8 and TRBJ1-1; D unresolved. Germline CDR1 is SGHVS and CDR2 is FQNEAQ. The CDR3 is 14 amino acids. V lost 6 bases, J lost 4 bases, and 15 bases lay in between. CDR3 loop: CASRPLWAGTEAFF. CDR3 bases: TGTGCCAGCAGACCACTTTGGGCCGGCACTGAAGCTTTCTTT.

This clone was seen only once. The rearrangement links TRBV5-6 to TRBJ2-1; D possibly matches TRBD1 or TRBD2 (5 bases each). V lost 4 bases, J lost 3 bases, and 20 bases lay in between. Looked up from germline, CDR1 is SGHDT and CDR2 is YYEEEE. The CDR3 is made up of 17 amino acids. The CDR3 DNA is TGTGCCAGCAGCCGGACCGGGACCTGGGGATTCTACAATGAGCAGTTCTTC. The encoded protein is CASSRTGTWGFYNEQFF. Variable domain in full (rest from reference TRBV5-6 and TRBJ2-1): DAGVTQSPTHLIKTRGQQVTLRCSPKSGHDTVSWYQQALGQGPQFIFQYYEEEERQRGNFPDRFSGHQFPNYSSELNVNALLLGDSALYLCASSRTGTWGFYNEQFFGPGTRLTVL.

The genes are TRBV6-1 and TRBJ1-1; no definite D call. V was cut by 2 bases and J by 1 base, with 5 bases left in between. The germline V gene has CDR1 MNHNS and CDR2 SASEGT. This CDR3 has 13 amino acids. The chain's CDR3 is CASSETGNTEAFF. The CDR3 DNA follows: TGTGCCAGCAGTGAAACGGGGAACACTGAAGCTTTCTTT.

CDR3 nucleotides: TGTGCCAGCAGCTTAGGTTACGTCCGGAACACTGAAGCTTTCTTT. This encodes CASSLGYVRNTEAFF. The J gene is TRBJ1-1, the V gene TRBV7-2; D gene ambiguous. V lost 1 base and J 1 base, leaving 10 bases between the germline ends. The V gene's germline CDR1 is SGHTA and CDR2 FQGNSA. The CDR3 is 15 amino acids.

The V and J genes are TRBV4-1 and TRBJ2-7; 9 nucleotides match TRBD2. Germline CDR1 is MGHRA and CDR2 is YSYEKL. The CDR3 has 15 amino acids. The V segment lost 2 bases and the J segment 3 bases; nucleotides outside the gene matches: 5. The CDR3 DNA reads as TGCGCCAGCAGCCAATCCCCTAGCGGGGACTACGAGCAGTACTTC. It translates to CASSQSPSGDYEQYF.

This clone is a singleton in its sample. V is TRBV19 and J is TRBJ2-3; D call uncertain. The V end was cut by 3 bases, the J end by 6 bases, with 4 bases between. The CDR3 length is 11 residues. Germline V CDR1 and CDR2: LNHDA, SQIVND (reference sequence). The CDR3 spells CASSIGDTQYF. DNA for the CDR3: TGTGCCAGTAGTATTGGGGATACGCAGTATTTT.

With respect to this clone: The junction does not match germline at one end; this may be a read error. CDR3 residues: CASSPQGVATGELFF. The DNA for the CDR3 is TGTGCTAGCAGCCCGCAGGGGGTTGCCACCGGGGAGCTGTTTTTT. The chain couples TRBV7-7 to TRBJ2-2; the match to TRBD1 covers 7 bases. The CDR3 is 15 residues long. Germline values: CDR1 SSHAT, CDR2 FNYEAQ (reference sequence).

The CDR3 region has the DNA TGCGCCAGCAGCTTGGTGGACAGCTCCTACGAGCAGTACTTC. It codes for CASSLVDSSYEQYF. The chain is built from TRBV5-1 and TRBJ2-7; the D gene is possibly TRBD1 (6 bases). Per the germline V gene, CDR1 is SGHRS and CDR2 is YFSETQ. V shed 0 bases and J shed 0 bases, with 7 bases lying between them. This CDR3 comprises 14 residues.

The chain carries TRBV2 and TRBJ2-7; 8 positions match TRBD2. CDR3 size: 14 residues. CDR1 and CDR2 (germline): SNHLY, FYNNEI. J lost 7 bases, V lost 5 bases, and 10 bases had no gene match. The CDR3 DNA reads TGTGCCAGCAGTCTTAAGCGGGAGTTCGGAGAGCAGTACTTC. It yields the protein CASSLKREFGEQYF.

The V call is TRBV2, the J call TRBJ2-5; D remains unclear. V gave up 4 bases and J gave up 5 bases, with 11 bases separating them. Germline CDR1 reads SNHLY; CDR2 reads FYNNEI. This CDR3 is 13 amino acids long. As DNA, the CDR3 is TGTGCCAGCAGTGTGGTTGAGCAGGAGACCCAGTACTTC. It yields the protein CASSVVEQETQYF. Together with reference TRBV2 and TRBJ2-5, the CDR3 gives the full variable domain: EPEVTQTPSHQVTQMGQEVILRCVPISNHLYFYWYRQILGQKVEFLVSFYNNEISEKSEIFDDQFSVERPDGSNFTLKIRSTKLEDSAMYFCASSVVEQETQYFGPGTRLLVL.

This chain uses TRBV12-5 with TRBJ2-2; the D is unclear. Germline assignment: CDR1 LGHNT and CDR2 FRNRAP. Trimming took 3 bases from V and 10 from J, leaving 15 bases between them. This CDR3 contains 14 residues. The CDR3 region is CASGLSQVGKELFF. The CDR3 region has the DNA TGTGCTAGTGGTTTAAGCCAGGTAGGGAAGGAGCTGTTTTTT.

V gene TRBV19 combines with J gene TRBJ2-3; 7 bases match TRBD2. Germline lookup yields CDR1 LNHDA and CDR2 SQIVND (reference sequence). V shed 3 bases, J shed 4 bases, and the junction held 1 base outside the gene matches. The CDR3 covers 13 residues. CDR3 in amino acids: CASSMGGADTQYF. DNA for the CDR3: TGTGCCAGTAGTATGGGGGGGGCAGATACGCAGTATTTT. The variable domain in full, completed from reference TRBV19 and TRBJ2-3, reads DGGITQSPKYLFRKEGQNVTLSCEQNLNHDAMYWYRQDPGQGLRLIYYSQIVNDFQKGDIAEGYSVSREKKESFPLTVTSAQKNPTAFYLCASSMGGADTQYFGPGTRLTVL.

The rearrangement joins TRBV19 to TRBJ2-1; D gene unclear. Trimming pared 0 bases from V and 6 bases from J, leaving 9 bases between. The CDR3 runs 14 residues. CDR1 LNHDA and CDR2 SQIVND come from the germline V gene (reference sequence). For the CDR3, the DNA is TGTGCCAGTAGTATAGATAGGCACCCCAATGAGCAGTTCTTC. It yields the protein CASSIDRHPNEQFF.